This T cell receptor (beta chain) derives from a study of blood T cell repertoires in COVID-19. Study-wide context: Sites across the United States, Italy and Spain contributed samples from acute and convalescent COVID-19. Nucleic acid was either cDNA or gDNA, and it came from T cells, B-cell-depleted T cells, or PBMCs.

In the source study's methods: Reference gene primer amplification gave estimated nucleated cell counts. Profiled with immunoSEQ multiplex PCR; TCRdb holds only in-frame clones, not every one. V, J and clone size are taken as reported in that table, and D and trimming were inferred from the DNA itself. The sample consists of roughly 110,000 clones, about 80% of them appearing once. There are 14 residues in the CDR3. Germline-derived CDR1 and CDR2 are LNHDA and SQIVND (reference sequence). The V end was cut by 3 bases, the J end by 7 bases, with 12 bases between. The sequence was collected from a man aged 70 or older with acute or convalescent COVID-19. The genes are TRBV19 and TRBJ1-4; weak D call: TRBD1 (6 bases). The material sequenced was peripheral blood. CDR3 sequence reads: CASSITGMGEKLFF. The CDR3 DNA reads TGTGCCAGTAGTATTACAGGGATGGGTGAAAAACTGTTTTTT. Based on the CDR3 plus reference TRBV19 and TRBJ1-4, the full variable domain is DGGITQSPKYLFRKEGQNVTLSCEQNLNHDAMYWYRQDPGQGLRLIYYSQIVNDFQKGDIAEGYSVSREKKESFPLTVTSAQKNPTAFYLCASSITGMGEKLFFGSGTQLSVL.